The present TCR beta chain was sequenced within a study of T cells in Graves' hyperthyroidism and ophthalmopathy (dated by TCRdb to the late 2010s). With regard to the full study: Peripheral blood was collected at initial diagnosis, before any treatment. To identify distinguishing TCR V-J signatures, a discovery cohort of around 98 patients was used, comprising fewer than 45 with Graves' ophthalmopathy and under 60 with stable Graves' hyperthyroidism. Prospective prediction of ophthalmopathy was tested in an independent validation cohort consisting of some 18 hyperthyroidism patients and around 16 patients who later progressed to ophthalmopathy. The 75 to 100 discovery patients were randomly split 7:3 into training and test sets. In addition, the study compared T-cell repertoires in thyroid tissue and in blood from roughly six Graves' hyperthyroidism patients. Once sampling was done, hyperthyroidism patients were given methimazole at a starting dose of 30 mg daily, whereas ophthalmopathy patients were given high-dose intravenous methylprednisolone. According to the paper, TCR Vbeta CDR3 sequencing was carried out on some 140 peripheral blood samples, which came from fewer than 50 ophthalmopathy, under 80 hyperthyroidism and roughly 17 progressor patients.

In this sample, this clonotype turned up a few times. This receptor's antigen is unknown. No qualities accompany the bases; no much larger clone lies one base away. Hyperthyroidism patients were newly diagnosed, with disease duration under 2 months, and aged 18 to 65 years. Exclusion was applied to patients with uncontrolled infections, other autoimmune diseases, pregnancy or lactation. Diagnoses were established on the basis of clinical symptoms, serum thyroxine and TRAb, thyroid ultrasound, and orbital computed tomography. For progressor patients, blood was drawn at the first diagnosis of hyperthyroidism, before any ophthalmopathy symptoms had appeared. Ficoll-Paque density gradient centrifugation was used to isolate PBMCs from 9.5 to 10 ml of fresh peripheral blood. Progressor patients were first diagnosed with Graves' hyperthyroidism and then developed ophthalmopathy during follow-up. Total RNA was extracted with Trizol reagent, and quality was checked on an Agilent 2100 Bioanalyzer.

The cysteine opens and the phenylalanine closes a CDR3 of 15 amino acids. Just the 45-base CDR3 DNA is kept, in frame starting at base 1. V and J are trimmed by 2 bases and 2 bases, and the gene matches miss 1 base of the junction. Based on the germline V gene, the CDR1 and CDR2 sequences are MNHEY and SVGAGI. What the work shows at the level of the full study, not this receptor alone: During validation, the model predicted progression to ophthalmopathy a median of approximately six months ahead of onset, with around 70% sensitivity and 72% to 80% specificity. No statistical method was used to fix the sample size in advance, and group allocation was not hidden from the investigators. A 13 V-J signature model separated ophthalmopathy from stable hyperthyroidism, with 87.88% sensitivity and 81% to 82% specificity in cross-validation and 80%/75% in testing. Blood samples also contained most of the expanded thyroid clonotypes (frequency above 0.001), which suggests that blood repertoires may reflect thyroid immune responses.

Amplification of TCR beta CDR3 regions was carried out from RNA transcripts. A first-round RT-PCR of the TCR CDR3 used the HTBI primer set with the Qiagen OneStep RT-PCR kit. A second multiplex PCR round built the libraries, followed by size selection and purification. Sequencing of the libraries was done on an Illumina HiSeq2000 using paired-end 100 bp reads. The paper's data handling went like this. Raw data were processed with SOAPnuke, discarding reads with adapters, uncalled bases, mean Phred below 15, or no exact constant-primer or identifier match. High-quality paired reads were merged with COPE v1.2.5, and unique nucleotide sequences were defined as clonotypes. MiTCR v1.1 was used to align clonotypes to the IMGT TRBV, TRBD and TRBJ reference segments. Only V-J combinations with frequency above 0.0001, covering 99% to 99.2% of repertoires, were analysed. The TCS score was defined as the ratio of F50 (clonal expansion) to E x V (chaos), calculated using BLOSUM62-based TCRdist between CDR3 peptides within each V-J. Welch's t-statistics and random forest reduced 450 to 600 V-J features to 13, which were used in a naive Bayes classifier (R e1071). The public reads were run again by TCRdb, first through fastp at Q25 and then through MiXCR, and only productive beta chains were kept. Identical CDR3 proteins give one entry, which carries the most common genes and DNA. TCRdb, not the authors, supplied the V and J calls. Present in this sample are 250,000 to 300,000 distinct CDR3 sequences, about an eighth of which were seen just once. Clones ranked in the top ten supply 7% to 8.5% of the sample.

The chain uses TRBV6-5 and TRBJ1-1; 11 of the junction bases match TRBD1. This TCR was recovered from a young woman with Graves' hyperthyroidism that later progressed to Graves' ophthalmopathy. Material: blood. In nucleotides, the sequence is TGTGCCAGCAGTTACGGGACAGGGGGAAACACTGAAGCTTTCTTT. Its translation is CASSYGTGGNTEAFF.